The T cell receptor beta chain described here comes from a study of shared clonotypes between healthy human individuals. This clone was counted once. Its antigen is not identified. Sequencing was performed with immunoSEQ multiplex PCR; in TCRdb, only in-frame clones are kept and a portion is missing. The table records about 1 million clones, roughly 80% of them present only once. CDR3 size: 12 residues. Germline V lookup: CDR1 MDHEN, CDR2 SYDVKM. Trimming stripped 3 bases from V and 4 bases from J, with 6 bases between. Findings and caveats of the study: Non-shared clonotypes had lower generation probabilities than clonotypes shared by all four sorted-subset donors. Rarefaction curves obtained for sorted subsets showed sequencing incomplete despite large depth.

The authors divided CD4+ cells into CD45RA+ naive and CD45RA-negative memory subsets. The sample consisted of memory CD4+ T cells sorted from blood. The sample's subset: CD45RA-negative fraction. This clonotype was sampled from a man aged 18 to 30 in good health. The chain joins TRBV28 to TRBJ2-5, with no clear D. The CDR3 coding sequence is TGTGCCAGCAGTTTCAATGGAGAGACCCAGTACTTC. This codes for CASSFNGETQYF.